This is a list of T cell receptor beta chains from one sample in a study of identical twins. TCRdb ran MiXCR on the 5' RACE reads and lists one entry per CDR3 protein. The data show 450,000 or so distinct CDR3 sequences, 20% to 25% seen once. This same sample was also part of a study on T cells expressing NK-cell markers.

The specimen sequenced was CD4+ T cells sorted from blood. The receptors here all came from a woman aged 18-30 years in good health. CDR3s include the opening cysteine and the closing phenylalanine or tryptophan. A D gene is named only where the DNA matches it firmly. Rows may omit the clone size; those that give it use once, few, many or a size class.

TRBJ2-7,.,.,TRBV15,TGTGCCACCAGCAGAGTAGATGTATACGAGCAGAACTTC,CATSRVDVYEQNF
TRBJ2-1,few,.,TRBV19,TGTGCCACAAGCCTCGGGGAGAACAATGAGCAGTTCTTC,CATSLGENNEQFF
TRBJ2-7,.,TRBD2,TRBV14,TGTGCCAGCAGCCTCATGACTAGCGGGAGGGCCGGGTCCTACGAGCAGTACTTC,CASSLMTSGRAGSYEQYF
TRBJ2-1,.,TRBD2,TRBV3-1,TGTGCCAGCAGCCACACGAAGCGGGGTTTATCGAGTGAGCAGTTCTTC,CASSHTKRGLSSEQFF
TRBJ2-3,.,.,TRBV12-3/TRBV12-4,TGTGCCAGCAGTTTATGGCGGGCACCCATGACAGATACGCAGTATTTT,CASSLWRAPMTDTQYF
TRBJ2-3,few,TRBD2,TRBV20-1,TGCAGTGCCCTCGGGGGGAAAACAGATACGCAGTATTTT,CSALGGKTDTQYF
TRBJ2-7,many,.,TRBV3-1,TGTGCCAGCAGCCAAACCCCCCGGGACCAGCAGTACTTC,CASSQTPRDQQYF
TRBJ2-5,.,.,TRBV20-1,TGCAGTGCTAGAGGCCTGAGGGGTGGAGAGACCCAGTACTTC,CSARGLRGGETQYF
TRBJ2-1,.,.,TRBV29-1,TGCAGCGTGGGTAGGACGGCAGTCTCCTACAATGAGCAGTTCTTC,CSVGRTAVSYNEQFF
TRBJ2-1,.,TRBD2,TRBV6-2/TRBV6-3,TGTGCCACCGTGGGCGGGAGGAATGAGCAGTTCTTC,CATVGGRNEQFF
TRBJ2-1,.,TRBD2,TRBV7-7,TGTGCTAGCAGCCGACTGGGACTAGCGGTCGGGAGTGAGCAGTTCTTC,CASSRLGLAVGSEQFF
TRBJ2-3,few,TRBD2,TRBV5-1,TGCGCCAGCAGCTCAACTAGCGGGGGCCGCACAGATACGCAGTATTTT,CASSSTSGGRTDTQYF
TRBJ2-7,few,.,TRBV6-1,TGTGCCAGCAGTGAACGCAGTCACGAGCAGTACTTC,CASSERSHEQYF
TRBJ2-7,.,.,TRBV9,TGTGCCAGCAGCGGCCCGGGTTCCGGGGACGAGCAGTACTTC,CASSGPGSGDEQYF
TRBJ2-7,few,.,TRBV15,TGTGCCACCAGCAGAGATTTACTGGCCTACGAGCAGTACTTC,CATSRDLLAYEQYF
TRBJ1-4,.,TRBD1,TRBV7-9,TGTGCCAGCAGCTTATTGGGACAGGGGCGTGAAAAACTGTTTTTT,CASSLLGQGREKLFF
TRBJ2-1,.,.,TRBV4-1,TGCGCCAGCAGCCAGGAGAGCCACGGAGCCTTTTTCAATGAGCAGTTCTTC,CASSQESHGAFFNEQFF
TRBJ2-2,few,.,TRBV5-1,TGCGCCAGCAGCTTGAGCACTAGCCCCGGGGAGCTGTTTTTT,CASSLSTSPGELFF
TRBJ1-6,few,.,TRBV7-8,TGTGCCAGCAGCTTCCGTCAGAGGGGCAATCAGAATTCACCCCTCCACTTT,CASSFRQRGNQNSPLHF
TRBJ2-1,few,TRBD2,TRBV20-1,TGCAGTGTTCGATCTAGCGGGATGGGATGGTATCTTTACAATGAGCAGTTCTTC,CSVRSSGMGWYLYNEQFF
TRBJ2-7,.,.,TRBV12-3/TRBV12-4,TGTGCCAGCAGTTTGTACACCGACTTGGGCGAGCAGTACTTC,CASSLYTDLGEQYF
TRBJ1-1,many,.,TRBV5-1,TGTGCCAGCAGCTTGACAGTGAACACTGAAGCTTTCTTT,CASSLTVNTEAFF
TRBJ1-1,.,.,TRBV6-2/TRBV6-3,TGTGCCAGCAGCCGGTCGGGGGCGGCTTTCTTT,CASSRSGAAFF
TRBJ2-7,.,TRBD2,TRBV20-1,TGCAGTGCTAGAGCAGGGACTAGCGGGGGGAACATTTACGAGCAGTACTTC,CSARAGTSGGNIYEQYF
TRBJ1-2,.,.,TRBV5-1,TGCGCCAGCAGCTTGGTGGGCAACTTACCTGGCGGCTACACCTTC,CASSLVGNLPGGYTF
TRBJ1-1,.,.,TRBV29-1,TGCAGCGTTGGGGTGAACGGGAACACTGAAGCTTTCTTT,CSVGVNGNTEAFF
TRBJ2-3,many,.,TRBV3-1,TGTGCCAGCAGTCCCCTCGGGGATACGCAGTATTTT,CASSPLGDTQYF